This T cell receptor (beta chain) was recovered during a study of CD8+ T cells in alopecia areata. On the study more broadly: Tofacitinib exposure lasted 6 to 18 months, followed by 6 months off drug. Treated patients were scored for severity by percent of scalp affected. The study's findings and limits: Higher clonality than in normal scalp was seen in lesional scalp, especially alopecia totalis/universalis. Resident alphabeta T cells of normal skin are also sequenced in scalp samples.

Sequencing used cDNA as its template, made by extracting RNA and reverse transcribing it. Here immunoSEQ multiplex PCR was the method, and the copy in TCRdb shows in-frame clones only, minus some. The sample lists 200,000 or so clones, 58% occurring once. Treatment denoted: oral pan-JAK inhibitor, 5-10 mg twice daily. Germline values: CDR1 LGHNA, CDR2 YNFKEQ. V lost 0 bases, J lost 1 base, and 4 bases stayed unmatched. This CDR3 region has 17 residues. Worth noting for this clone: Its antigen remains unknown.

The chain couples TRBV4-2 to TRBJ2-3; the match to TRBD1 covers 10 bases. The source is a human donor with alopecia areata. The sequenced sample was CD4+ T cells sorted from blood, obtained at week 24, from a patient treated with tofacitinib. Written as DNA, the CDR3 is TGTGCCAGCAGCCAAGAATCCGGGACAGGGGGCACAGATACGCAGTATTTT. Protein: CASSQESGTGGTDTQYF.